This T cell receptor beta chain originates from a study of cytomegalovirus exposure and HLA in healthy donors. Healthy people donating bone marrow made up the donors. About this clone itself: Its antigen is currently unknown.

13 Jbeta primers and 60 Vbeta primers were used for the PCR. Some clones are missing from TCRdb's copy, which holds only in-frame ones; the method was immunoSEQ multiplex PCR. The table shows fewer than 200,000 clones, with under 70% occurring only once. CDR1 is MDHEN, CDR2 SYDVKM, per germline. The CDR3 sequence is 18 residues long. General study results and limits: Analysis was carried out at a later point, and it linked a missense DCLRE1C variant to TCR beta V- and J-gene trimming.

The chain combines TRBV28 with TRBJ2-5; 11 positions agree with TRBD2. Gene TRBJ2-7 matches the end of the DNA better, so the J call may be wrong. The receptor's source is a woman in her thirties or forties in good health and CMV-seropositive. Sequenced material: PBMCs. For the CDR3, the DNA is TGTGCCAGCTTGACCCAGGGAGGGCTAGCGGGAGGACTCTACGAGCAGTACTTC. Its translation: CASLTQGGLAGGLYEQYF.